There are many counts of the clone carrying this T cell receptor (beta chain). Its target is not known. This entry comes from a study of HIV-infected children after antiretroviral therapy interruption. As for the study in general: Weeks 0, 12, interruption end (24 or 48), and about 3 years post-study gave interruption-arm samples. Continuous-treatment samples came from weeks 0, 48 and 150. Findings and caveats of the study: Sorted CD45RA+ naive cells might include minor non-naive CD45RA+ cells.

CDR3 size: 13 residues. Germline V gene data show CDR1 as GTSNPN and CDR2 as SVGIG (reference sequence). V was shortened by 1 base and J by 1 base, with 7 bases between the two germline ends. Unique molecular identifiers were included in an RNA-based 3' RACE TCR library. TCRdb itself ran the 3' RACE reads through MiXCR, one entry per CDR3 protein. The sample records about 86,000 distinct CDR3 sequences, about 7.2% being singletons. Treatment denoted: PENTA 11 planned treatment interruption arm or continuous ART arm. Naive CD4+ CD45RA+ CD45RO- T cells were FACS-sorted from thawed PBMCs. The origin of this receptor is a pool of human donors with HIV. The chain links TRBV30 to TRBJ2-5, with D possibly TRBD1 on 5 matching bases. The sample consisted of CD45RA+ CD4+ T cells from PBMCs, pooled from several time points, taken from a donor given antiretroviral therapy, either interrupted or continuous. The subset was: naive CD4+ CD45RA+ CD45RO- T cells. CDR3 nucleotide sequence: TGTGCCTGGAGTGGACAGTCCCAAGAGACCCAGTACTTC. Translated, it gives CAWSGQSQETQYF.